The sequence of this TCR beta chain was determined in a study of blood T cells in healthy people across ages. V dropped 0 bases and J dropped 5 bases, with 11 bases sitting between them. Germline values: CDR1 SGHVS, CDR2 FNYEAQ. This CDR3 spans 15 amino acids. Using a J-beta primer mix together with a sample-barcoded 5' primer, a second PCR was run for roughly 7 to 11 cycles. TCRdb called the 5' RACE reads again in MiXCR, with one record for every CDR3 protein. The table lists 1,800,000 or so distinct CDR3 sequences, roughly two fifths of them singletons, with under 25% in the top ten. The receptor was isolated from a human donor in good health. This chain uses TRBV7-6 with TRBJ1-5; D remains ambiguous. The sequenced material came from blood. CDR3 sequence reads: CASSLAGEGHQPQHF. CDR3 DNA sequence: TGTGCCAGCAGCTTAGCAGGCGAAGGCCATCAGCCCCAGCATTTT.